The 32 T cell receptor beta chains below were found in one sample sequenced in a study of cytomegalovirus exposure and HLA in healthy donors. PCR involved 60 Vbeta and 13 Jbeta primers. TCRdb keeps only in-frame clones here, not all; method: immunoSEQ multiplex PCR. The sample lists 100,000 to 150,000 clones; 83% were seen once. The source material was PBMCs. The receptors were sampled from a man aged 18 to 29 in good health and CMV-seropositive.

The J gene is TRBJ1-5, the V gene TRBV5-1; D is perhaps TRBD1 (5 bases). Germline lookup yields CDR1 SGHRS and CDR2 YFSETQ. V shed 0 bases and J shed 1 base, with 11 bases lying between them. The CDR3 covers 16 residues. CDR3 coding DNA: TGCGCCAGCAGCTTGGCCGGCCCAGGGAGCAATCAGCCCCAGCATTTT. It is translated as CASSLAGPGSNQPQHF.

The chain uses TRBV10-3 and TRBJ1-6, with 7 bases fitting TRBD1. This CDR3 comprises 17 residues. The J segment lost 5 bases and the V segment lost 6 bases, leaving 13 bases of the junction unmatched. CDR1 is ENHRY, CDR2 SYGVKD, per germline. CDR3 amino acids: CAISRRGTGDNNSPLHF. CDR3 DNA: TGTGCCATCAGCCGGAGGGGCACAGGGGACAATAATTCACCCCTCCACTTT.

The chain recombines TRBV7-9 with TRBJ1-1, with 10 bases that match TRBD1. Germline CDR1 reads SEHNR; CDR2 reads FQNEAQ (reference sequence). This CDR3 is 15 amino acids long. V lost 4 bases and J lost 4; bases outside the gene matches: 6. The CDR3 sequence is CASSSGTGAGTEAFF. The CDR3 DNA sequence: TGTGCCAGCAGCTCGGGGACAGGGGCGGGCACTGAAGCTTTCTTT.

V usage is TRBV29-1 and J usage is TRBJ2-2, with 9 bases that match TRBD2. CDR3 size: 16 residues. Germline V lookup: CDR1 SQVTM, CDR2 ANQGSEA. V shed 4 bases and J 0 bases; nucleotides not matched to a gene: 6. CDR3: CSVAPGGGANTGELFF. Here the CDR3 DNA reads TGCAGCGTTGCGCCAGGCGGGGGGGCGAACACCGGGGAGCTGTTTTTT.

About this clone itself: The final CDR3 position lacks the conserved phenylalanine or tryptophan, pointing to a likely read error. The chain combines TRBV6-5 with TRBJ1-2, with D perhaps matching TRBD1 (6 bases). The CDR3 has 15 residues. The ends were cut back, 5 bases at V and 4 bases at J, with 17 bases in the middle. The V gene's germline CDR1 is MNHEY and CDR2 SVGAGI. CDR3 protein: CASSAHTGTIYGYTL. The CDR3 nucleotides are TGTGCCAGCAGTGCACACACCGGGACAATCTATGGCTACACCTTG.

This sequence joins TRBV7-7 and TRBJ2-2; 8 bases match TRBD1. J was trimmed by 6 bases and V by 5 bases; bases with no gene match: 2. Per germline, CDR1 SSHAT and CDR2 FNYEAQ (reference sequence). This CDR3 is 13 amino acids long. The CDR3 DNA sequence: TGTGCCAGCAGCAGGACAGGGTCCGGGGAGCTGTTTTTT. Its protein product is CASSRTGSGELFF.

The CDR3 DNA follows: TGTGCCAGCAGTGGTCCGGATGGCTACACCTTC. Its protein is CASSGPDGYTF. The V gene is TRBV2, the J gene TRBJ1-2; D call uncertain. Germline lookup yields CDR1 SNHLY and CDR2 FYNNEI. The CDR3 is made up of 11 amino acids. V was pared by 4 bases and J by 6 bases, with 6 bases between.

The CDR3 sequence: CASSGGAGGRNTGELFF. In nucleotides, the CDR3 is TGTGCCAGCAGCGGGGGGGCGGGTGGGAGGAACACCGGGGAGCTGTTTTTT. The chain joins TRBV11-2 to TRBJ2-2; tentatively, D is TRBD2 (7 bases). CDR3 length equals 17 residues. With 5 bases removed from V and 1 base from J, the gap between germline ends came to 17 bases. Germline V CDR1 and CDR2: SGHAT, FQNNGV.

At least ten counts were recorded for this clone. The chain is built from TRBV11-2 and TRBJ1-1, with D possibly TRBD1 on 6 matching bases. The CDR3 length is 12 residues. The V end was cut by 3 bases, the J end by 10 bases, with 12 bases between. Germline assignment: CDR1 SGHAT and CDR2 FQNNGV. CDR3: CASSLGPGVAFF. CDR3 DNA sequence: TGTGCCAGCAGCTTGGGACCAGGGGTAGCTTTCTTT.

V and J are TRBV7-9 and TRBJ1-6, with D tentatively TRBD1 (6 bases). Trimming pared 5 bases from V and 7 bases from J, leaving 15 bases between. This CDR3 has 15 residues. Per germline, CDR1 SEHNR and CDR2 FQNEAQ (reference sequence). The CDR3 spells CASSPTQGMNSPLHF. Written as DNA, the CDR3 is TGTGCCAGCAGCCCTACCCAGGGGATGAATTCACCCCTCCACTTT.

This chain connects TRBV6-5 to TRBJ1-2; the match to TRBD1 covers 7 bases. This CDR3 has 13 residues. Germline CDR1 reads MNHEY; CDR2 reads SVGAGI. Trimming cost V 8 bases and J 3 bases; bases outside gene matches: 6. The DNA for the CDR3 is TGTGCCAGCTCCTGGGACAGCCACTATGGCTACACCTTC. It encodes CASSWDSHYGYTF.

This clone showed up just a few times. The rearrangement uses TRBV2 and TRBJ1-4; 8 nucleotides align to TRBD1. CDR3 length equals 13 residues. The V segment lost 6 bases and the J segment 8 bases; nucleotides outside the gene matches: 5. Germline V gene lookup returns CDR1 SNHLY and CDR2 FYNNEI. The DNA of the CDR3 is TGTGCCAGCAGCGGACAGGGAGGGGAAAAACTGTTTTTT. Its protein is CASSGQGGEKLFF.

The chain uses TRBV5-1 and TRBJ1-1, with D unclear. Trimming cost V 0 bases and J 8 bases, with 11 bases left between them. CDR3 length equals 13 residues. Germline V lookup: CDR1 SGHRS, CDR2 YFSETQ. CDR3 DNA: TGCGCCAGCAGCTTGGAGCGGGTTTCAGAAGCTTTCTTT. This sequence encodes CASSLERVSEAFF.

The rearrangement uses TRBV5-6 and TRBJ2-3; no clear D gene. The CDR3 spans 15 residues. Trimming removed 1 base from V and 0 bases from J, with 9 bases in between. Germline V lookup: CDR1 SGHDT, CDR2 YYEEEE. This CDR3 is CASSLSVASTDTQYF. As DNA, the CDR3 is TGTGCCAGCAGCTTGTCAGTCGCTAGCACAGATACGCAGTATTTT.

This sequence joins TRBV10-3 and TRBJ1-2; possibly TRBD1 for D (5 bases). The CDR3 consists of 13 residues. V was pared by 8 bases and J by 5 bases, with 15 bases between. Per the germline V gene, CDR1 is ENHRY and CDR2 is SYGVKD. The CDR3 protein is CAIPSTGGYGYTF. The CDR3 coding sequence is TGTGCCATCCCATCAACCGGGGGATATGGCTACACCTTC.

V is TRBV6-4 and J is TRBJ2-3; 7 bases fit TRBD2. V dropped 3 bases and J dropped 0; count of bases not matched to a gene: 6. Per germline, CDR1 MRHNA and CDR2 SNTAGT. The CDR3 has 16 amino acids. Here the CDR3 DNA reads TGTGCCAGCAGTGAAGAAAACGGGGGGAGCACAGATACGCAGTATTTT. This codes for CASSEENGGSTDTQYF.

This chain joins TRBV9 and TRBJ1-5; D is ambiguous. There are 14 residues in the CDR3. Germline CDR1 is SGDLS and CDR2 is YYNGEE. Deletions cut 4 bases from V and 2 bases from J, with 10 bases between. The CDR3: CASSPRGGNQPQHF. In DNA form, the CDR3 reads TGTGCCAGCAGCCCCCGCGGCGGCAATCAGCCCCAGCATTTT.

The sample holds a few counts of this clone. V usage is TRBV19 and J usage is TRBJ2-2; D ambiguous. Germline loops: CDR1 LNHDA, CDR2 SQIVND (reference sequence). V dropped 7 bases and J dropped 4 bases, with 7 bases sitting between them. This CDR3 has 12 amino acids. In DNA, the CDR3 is TGTGCCAGTAAGCCCATCACCGGGGAGCTGTTTTTT. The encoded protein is CASKPITGELFF.

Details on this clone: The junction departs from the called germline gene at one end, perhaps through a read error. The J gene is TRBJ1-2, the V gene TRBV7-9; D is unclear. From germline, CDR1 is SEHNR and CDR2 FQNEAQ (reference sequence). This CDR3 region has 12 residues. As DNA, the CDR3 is TGTTCCAGCAGCCCACACGACTATGGCTACACCTTC. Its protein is CSSSPHDYGYTF.

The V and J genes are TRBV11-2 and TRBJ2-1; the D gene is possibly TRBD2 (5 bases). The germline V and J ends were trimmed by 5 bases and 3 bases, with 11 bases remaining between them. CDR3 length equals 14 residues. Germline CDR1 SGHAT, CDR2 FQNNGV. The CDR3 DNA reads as TGTGCCAGCAGCCCGGGATACTACTACAATGAGCAGTTCTTC. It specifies CASSPGYYYNEQFF.

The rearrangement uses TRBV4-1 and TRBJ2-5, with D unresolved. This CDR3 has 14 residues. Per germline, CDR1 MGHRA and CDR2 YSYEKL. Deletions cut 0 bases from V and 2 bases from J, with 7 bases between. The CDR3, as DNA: TGCGCCAGCAGCCAAGAGGAGTATCAAGAGACCCAGTACTTC. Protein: CASSQEEYQETQYF.

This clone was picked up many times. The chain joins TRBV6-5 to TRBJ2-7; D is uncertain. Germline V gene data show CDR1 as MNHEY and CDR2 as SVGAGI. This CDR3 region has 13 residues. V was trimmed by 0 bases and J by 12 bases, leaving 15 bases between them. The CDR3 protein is CASSYSETAEMYF. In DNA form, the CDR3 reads TGTGCCAGCAGTTACTCGGAGACGGCCGAGATGTACTTC.

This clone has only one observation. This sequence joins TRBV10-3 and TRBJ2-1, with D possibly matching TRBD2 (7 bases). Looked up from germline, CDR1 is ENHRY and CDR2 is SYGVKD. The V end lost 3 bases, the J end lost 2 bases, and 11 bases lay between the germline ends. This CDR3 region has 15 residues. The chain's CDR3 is CAISDGGGAYNEQFF. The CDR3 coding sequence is TGTGCCATCAGTGACGGCGGGGGCGCCTACAATGAGCAGTTCTTC.

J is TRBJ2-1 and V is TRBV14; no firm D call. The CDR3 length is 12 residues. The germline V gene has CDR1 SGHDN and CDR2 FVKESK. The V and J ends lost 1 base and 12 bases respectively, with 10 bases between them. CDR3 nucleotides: TGTGCCAGCAGCCAAGCCCCCACATTGCAGTTCTTC. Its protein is CASSQAPTLQFF.

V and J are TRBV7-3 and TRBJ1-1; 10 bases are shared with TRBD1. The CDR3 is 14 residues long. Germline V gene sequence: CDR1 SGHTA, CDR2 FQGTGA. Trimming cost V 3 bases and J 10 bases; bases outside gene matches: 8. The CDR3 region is CASSLTGGGGRAFF. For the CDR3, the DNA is TGTGCCAGCAGCTTGACAGGGGGCGGAGGCCGAGCTTTCTTT.

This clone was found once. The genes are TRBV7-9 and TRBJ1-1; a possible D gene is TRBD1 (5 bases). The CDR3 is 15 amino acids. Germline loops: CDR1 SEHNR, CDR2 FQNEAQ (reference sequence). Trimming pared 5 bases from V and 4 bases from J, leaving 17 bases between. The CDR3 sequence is CASSPPRGTGTEAFF. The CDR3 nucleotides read TGTGCCAGCAGCCCCCCCCGCGGTACAGGCACTGAAGCTTTCTTT.

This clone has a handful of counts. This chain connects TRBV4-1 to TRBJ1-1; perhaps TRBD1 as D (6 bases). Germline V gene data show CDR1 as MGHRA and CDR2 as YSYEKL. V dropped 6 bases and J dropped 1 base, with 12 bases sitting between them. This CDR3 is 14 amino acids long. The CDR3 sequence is CASSPQGTNTEAFF. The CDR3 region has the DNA TGCGCCAGCAGTCCACAGGGTACGAACACTGAAGCTTTCTTT.

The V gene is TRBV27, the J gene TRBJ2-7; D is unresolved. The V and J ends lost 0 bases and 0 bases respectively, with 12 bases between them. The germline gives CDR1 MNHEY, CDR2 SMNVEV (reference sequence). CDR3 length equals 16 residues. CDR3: CASSLSPADLSYEQYF. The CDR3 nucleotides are TGTGCCAGCAGTTTATCTCCGGCGGATCTCTCCTACGAGCAGTACTTC.

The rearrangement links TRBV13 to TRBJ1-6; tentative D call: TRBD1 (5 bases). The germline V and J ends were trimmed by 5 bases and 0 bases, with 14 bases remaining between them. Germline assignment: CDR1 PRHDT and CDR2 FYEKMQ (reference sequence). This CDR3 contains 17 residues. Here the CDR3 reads CASSAAGESSYNSPLHF. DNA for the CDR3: TGTGCCAGCAGCGCCGCGGGGGAGAGCTCCTATAATTCACCCCTCCACTTT.

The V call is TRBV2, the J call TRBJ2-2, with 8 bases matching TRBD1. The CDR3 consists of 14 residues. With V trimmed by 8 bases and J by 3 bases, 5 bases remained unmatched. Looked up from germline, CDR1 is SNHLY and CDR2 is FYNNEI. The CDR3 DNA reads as TGTGCCAGCTGGGACAGGCCGCACACCGGGGAGCTGTTTTTT. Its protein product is CASWDRPHTGELFF.

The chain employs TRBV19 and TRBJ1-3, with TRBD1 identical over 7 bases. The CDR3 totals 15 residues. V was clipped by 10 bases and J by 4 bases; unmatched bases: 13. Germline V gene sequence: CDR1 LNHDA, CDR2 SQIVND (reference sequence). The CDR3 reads CATEQGQGRGNTIYF. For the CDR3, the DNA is TGTGCCACTGAACAGGGGCAGGGAAGGGGAAACACCATATATTTT.

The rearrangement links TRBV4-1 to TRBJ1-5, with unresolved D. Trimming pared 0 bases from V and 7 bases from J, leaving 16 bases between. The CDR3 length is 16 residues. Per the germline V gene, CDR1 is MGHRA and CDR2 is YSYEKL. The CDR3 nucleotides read TGCGCCAGCAGCCAAGAACCGCGTGGCAGCGGGCAGCCCCAGCATTTT. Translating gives CASSQEPRGSGQPQHF.